These 17 T cell receptor beta chains originate from one sample sequenced in a study of cytomegalovirus exposure and HLA in healthy donors. The PCR employed 60 Vbeta primers together with 13 Jbeta primers. The repertoire was sequenced with immunoSEQ multiplex PCR; TCRdb's copy has only in-frame clones and lacks some. The sample lists approximately 170,000 clones, around 68% occurring once. The sample taken for sequencing was PBMCs. These receptors were obtained from a girl aged 5 to 17 in good health and CMV-seronegative.

The genes are TRBV29-1 and TRBJ2-3; 8 bases are a match to TRBD1. CDR1 is SQVTM and CDR2 is ANQGSEA in the germline V gene. This CDR3 region has 15 residues. V was clipped by 7 bases and J by 2 bases; unmatched bases: 11. CDR3 DNA: TGCAGCGCGCGAGGGGTGCAGGGGGCCACAGATACGCAGTATTTT. Amino acids: CSARGVQGATDTQYF.

The genes are TRBV5-1 and TRBJ2-1; possible D gene TRBD2, 5 bases. Germline values: CDR1 SGHRS, CDR2 YFSETQ. The CDR3 is 13 residues long. The V end was cut by 3 bases, the J end by 7 bases, with 11 bases between. CDR3 sequence reads: CASSSGSVNEQFF. In DNA, the CDR3 is TGCGCCAGCAGCTCGGGGTCAGTGAATGAGCAGTTCTTC.

The V gene is TRBV6-5, the J gene TRBJ2-5; the match to TRBD2 covers 9 bases. Germline V gene lookup returns CDR1 MNHEY and CDR2 SVGAGI. The J segment lost 7 bases and the V segment lost 6 bases, leaving 6 bases of the junction unmatched. The CDR3 spans 13 residues. The CDR3 reads CASSPSSGGTQYF. The CDR3 bases are TGTGCCAGCAGCCCCAGTAGCGGGGGGACCCAGTACTTC.

The chain joins TRBV13 to TRBJ2-1; 8 positions match TRBD1. V lost 7 bases and J lost 8; bases outside the gene matches: 16. Germline V gene data show CDR1 as PRHDT and CDR2 as FYEKMQ (reference sequence). This CDR3 is built from 16 residues. The CDR3 reads CASKRGLLDRVDEQFF. The CDR3 DNA reads as TGTGCCAGCAAAAGAGGGCTCCTGGACAGGGTGGATGAGCAGTTCTTC.

The chain uses TRBV6-1 and TRBJ2-5; 10 bases map to TRBD2. Germline V lookup: CDR1 MNHNS, CDR2 SASEGT. V gave up 3 bases and J gave up 4 bases; unmatched junction bases: 11. The CDR3 sequence is 17 residues long. CDR3 sequence reads: CASSDPRASGGGETQYF. CDR3 nucleotides: TGTGCCAGCAGTGACCCCCGGGCTAGCGGGGGAGGAGAGACCCAGTACTTC.

The V gene is TRBV13, the J gene TRBJ1-6; 8 bases agree with TRBD1. Germline-derived CDR1 and CDR2 are PRHDT and FYEKMQ (reference sequence). The CDR3 is 15 amino acids. Unmatched junction bases numbered 1, after V lost 0 bases and J lost 6 bases. In DNA form, the CDR3 reads TGTGCCAGCAGCTTAGGGGACAGGGTTAATTCACCCCTCCACTTT. Translation: CASSLGDRVNSPLHF.

The rearrangement uses TRBV27 and TRBJ2-7, with D possibly TRBD1 on 5 matching bases. This CDR3 has 14 amino acids. The germline gives CDR1 MNHEY, CDR2 SMNVEV (reference sequence). With 3 bases removed from V and 2 bases from J, the gap between germline ends came to 11 bases. CDR3 bases: TGTGCCAGCAGTTTCCAGGGTTCGGCCTACGAGCAGTACTTC. It translates to CASSFQGSAYEQYF.

With respect to this clone: This CDR3 is also generated by other DNA sequences in the sample. The V gene is TRBV27, the J gene TRBJ1-4; D perhaps matches TRBD1 (5 bases). V dropped 0 bases and J dropped 7 bases, with 12 bases sitting between them. CDR1 and CDR2 (germline): MNHEY, SMNVEV (reference sequence). The CDR3 has 15 amino acids. The CDR3 region has the DNA TGTGCCAGCAGTTTATCCAGCCAGGGAGGTGAAAAACTGTTTTTT. Translated: CASSLSSQGGEKLFF.

This CDR3 is CASRPGLIGADTQYF. The CDR3 DNA follows: TGTGCCAGCAGACCGGGACTCATCGGGGCAGATACGCAGTATTTT. This chain links TRBV5-4 with TRBJ2-3; TRBD2 might be the D (6 bases). The V gene's germline CDR1 is SGHNT and CDR2 YYREEE (reference sequence). V shed 5 bases and J shed 4 bases, with 17 bases lying between them. The CDR3 has 15 amino acids.

The V call is TRBV7-9, the J call TRBJ1-3; D is undetermined. There are 12 residues in the CDR3. The germline gives CDR1 SEHNR, CDR2 FQNEAQ (reference sequence). Trimming took 7 bases from V and 2 from J, leaving 6 bases between them. CDR3 coding DNA: TGTGCCAGCACCCCGGCTGGAAACACCATATATTTT. Amino acid sequence: CASTPAGNTIYF.

The chain carries TRBV15 and TRBJ2-7, with TRBD1 as a possible D gene (6 bases). Germline V CDR1 and CDR2: LNHNV, YYDKDF (reference sequence). The CDR3 has 14 residues. Trimming shortened V by 3 bases and J by 4 bases, and 13 bases separated the two germline ends. Here the CDR3 DNA reads TGTGCCACCAGCAGGACCCGGACAGCTTACGAGCAGTACTTC. It specifies CATSRTRTAYEQYF.

To note about this clone: Germline is not matched at one junction end, which may reflect a read error. The gene calls are TRBV6-5 and TRBJ1-2; 8 nucleotides match TRBD1. Per the germline V gene, CDR1 is MNHEY and CDR2 is SVGAGI. This CDR3 comprises 14 residues. CDR3 DNA: TGTGCCAGCAGTTTCGGAACTGGACAGGGAATCTTCGCCTTC. Its translation: CASSFGTGQGIFAF.

DNA of the CDR3: TGTGCCAGCAGTTATAGATCGAGTAGTTCGGATGGCTACACCTTC. Amino acids: CASSYRSSSSDGYTF. V and J are TRBV6-5 and TRBJ1-2; D gene unclear. CDR1 MNHEY and CDR2 SVGAGI come from the germline V gene. The CDR3 is made up of 15 amino acids. Between the trimmed V and J ends, which lost 3 bases and 6 bases, there was a span of 17 bases.

The chain combines TRBV14 with TRBJ1-2; D may be TRBD1 (6 bases). The V gene lost 1 base and the J gene lost 14 bases, with 17 bases spanning the gap. The CDR3 contains 13 residues. Per the germline V gene, CDR1 is SGHDN and CDR2 is FVKESK. CDR3 nucleotide sequence: TGTGCCAGCAGCCAAGCGAGGCAGGGGCTGGGGACCTTC. Translating it yields CASSQARQGLGTF.

The chain combines TRBV6-1 with TRBJ1-2; D may be TRBD1 (5 bases). The CDR3 is made up of 13 amino acids. Germline CDR1 and CDR2: MNHNS and SASEGT. Trimming stripped 4 bases from V and 0 bases from J, with 6 bases between. The CDR3 coding sequence is TGTGCCAGCAGTGCCAGGGCTAACTATGGCTACACCTTC. It is translated as CASSARANYGYTF.

J is TRBJ1-6 and V is TRBV30; no firm D call. The CDR3 contains 15 residues. Deletions cut 4 bases from V and 7 bases from J, with 17 bases between. Germline CDR1 and CDR2: GTSNPN and SVGIG (reference sequence). The DNA of the CDR3 is TGTGCCTGGAACCAACCCCGACAATACAATTCACCCCTCCACTTT. This gives the protein CAWNQPRQYNSPLHF.

The chain carries TRBV19 and TRBJ1-2; the match to TRBD1 covers 8 bases. V lost 7 bases and J lost 8; bases outside the gene matches: 9. The V gene's germline CDR1 is LNHDA and CDR2 SQIVND (reference sequence). This CDR3 is built from 13 residues. CDR3 sequence: CASNPTGGRGYTF. The CDR3 bases are TGTGCCAGTAACCCAACAGGGGGAAGGGGCTACACCTTC.